This TCR beta chain originates from a study of type 1 regulatory T cells. A single record per CDR3 protein comes from TCRdb applying MiXCR to the reads. The sample lists 80,000 to 100,000 distinct CDR3 sequences, 25% to 40% occurring once. The CDR3 runs 15 residues. V trimming: 6 bases; J trimming: 6 bases; junction bases outside the gene matches: 14. Germline values: CDR1 SNHLY, CDR2 FYNNEI. V gene TRBV2 combines with J gene TRBJ2-7, with TRBD2 matching over 7 bases. Sequencing was carried out using CD4+ T cells, either the whole sample or a sorted fraction (not recorded which). This sequence originates from a human donor in good health. The CDR3 reads CASRWLAGASIEQYF. DNA of the CDR3: TGTGCCAGCAGATGGCTGGCGGGAGCGAGTATCGAGCAGTACTTC. Looking up the rest from reference TRBV2 and TRBJ2-7 gives the full variable domain: EPEVTQTPSHQVTQMGQEVILRCVPISNHLYFYWYRQILGQKVEFLVSFYNNEISEKSEIFDDQFSVERPDGSNFTLKIRSTKLEDSAMYFCASRWLAGASIEQYFGPGTRLTVT.